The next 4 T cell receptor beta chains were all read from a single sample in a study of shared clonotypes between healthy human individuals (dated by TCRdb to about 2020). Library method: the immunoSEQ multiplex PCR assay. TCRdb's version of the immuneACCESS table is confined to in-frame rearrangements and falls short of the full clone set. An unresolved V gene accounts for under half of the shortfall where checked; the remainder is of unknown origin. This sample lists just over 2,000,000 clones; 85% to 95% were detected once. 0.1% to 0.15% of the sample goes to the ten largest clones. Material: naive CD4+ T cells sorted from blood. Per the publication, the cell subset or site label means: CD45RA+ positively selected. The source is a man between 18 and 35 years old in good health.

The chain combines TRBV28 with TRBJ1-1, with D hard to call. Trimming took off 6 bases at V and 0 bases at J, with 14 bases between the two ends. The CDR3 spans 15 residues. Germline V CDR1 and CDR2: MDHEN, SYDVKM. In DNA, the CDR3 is TGTGCCAGCAGGAAATGGAGCGGGATGAACACTGAAGCTTTCTTT. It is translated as CASRKWSGMNTEAFF.

The CDR3 DNA reads as TGTGCCAGCTCACGTGATATTCGTTCCCTAGCTAACTATGGCTACACCTTC. Protein sequence: CASSRDIRSLANYGYTF. The chain carries TRBV18 and TRBJ1-2, with D unclear. The CDR3 loop spans 17 amino acids. V was pared by 4 bases and J by 0 bases, with 18 bases between. Germline CDR1 is KGHSH and CDR2 is LQKENI.

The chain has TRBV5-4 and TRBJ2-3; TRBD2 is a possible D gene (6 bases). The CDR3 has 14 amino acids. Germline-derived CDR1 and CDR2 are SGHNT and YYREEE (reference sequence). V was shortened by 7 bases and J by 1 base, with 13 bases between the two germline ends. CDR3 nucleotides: TGTGCCAGCGGACGGAGGGGCGGCACAGATACGCAGTATTTT. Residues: CASGRRGGTDTQYF.

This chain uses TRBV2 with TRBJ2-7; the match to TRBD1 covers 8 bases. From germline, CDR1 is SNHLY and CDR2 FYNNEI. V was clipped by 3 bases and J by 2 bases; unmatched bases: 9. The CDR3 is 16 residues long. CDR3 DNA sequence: TGTGCCAGCAGTGAGAAGAACTGGACAGGGCCCTACGAGCAGTACTTC. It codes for CASSEKNWTGPYEQYF.